Listed below are T cell receptor beta chains from one sample, sequenced in a study of blood T cell repertoires in COVID-19. Assay: immunoSEQ multiplex PCR; the TCRdb copy retains only in-frame clones and omits some. The data show under 80,000 clones, around 80% seen once. Sequencing was carried out using peripheral blood. These TCRs come from a human donor in a cohort sampled during active COVID-19. CDR3s leave out the opening cysteine and the closing phenylalanine or tryptophan. The order of the fields is clone size, V gene, CDR3 protein. Not every row has a clone size; where given, it reads once, few, many or a size class.

clone size: .; V gene: TRBV5-1; CDR3 protein: ASSPTGNPFGEQY
clone size: .; V gene: TRBV5-1; CDR3 protein: ASSPATGGRGEAF
clone size: .; V gene: TRBV20-1; CDR3 protein: SASPGTGGMWPQH
clone size: .; V gene: TRBV5-4; CDR3 protein: ASSLVTSPEETQY
clone size: .; V gene: TRBV6-6; CDR3 protein: ATAPGNYGYT
clone size: .; V gene: TRBV30; CDR3 protein: AWTPGDTEAF
clone size: many; V gene: TRBV19; CDR3 protein: ASRGVAQGFNQPQH
clone size: .; V gene: TRBV20-1; CDR3 protein: SARVYETQY
clone size: .; V gene: TRBV9; CDR3 protein: ASSAVTSTDTQY
clone size: .; V gene: TRBV2; CDR3 protein: ASMIGTSGYEQY
clone size: .; V gene: TRBV11-2; CDR3 protein: ASRTGGSSYNEQF
clone size: .; V gene: TRBV6-2/TRBV6-3; CDR3 protein: ASSYSPPQGVYNEQF
clone size: .; V gene: TRBV30; CDR3 protein: AWSSRGGTQAYEQY
clone size: once; V gene: TRBV5-6; CDR3 protein: ASSSLTGGREKLF
clone size: many; V gene: TRBV9; CDR3 protein: ASSPRIVKGTGELF
clone size: .; V gene: TRBV11-2; CDR3 protein: ASTLVPGPWGYT
clone size: .; V gene: TRBV13; CDR3 protein: ASSLGAGGAVRTDTQY
clone size: .; V gene: TRBV11-3; CDR3 protein: ASSPRTSGLTDTQY
clone size: few; V gene: TRBV4-2; CDR3 protein: ASSQEPGYLNTEAF
clone size: .; V gene: TRBV5-4; CDR3 protein: ASSFRAQGTEAF
clone size: .; V gene: TRBV15; CDR3 protein: ATSRDLADSPLH
clone size: few; V gene: TRBV28; CDR3 protein: AISTGGLDYEQY